This T cell receptor beta chain was obtained from a study of cytomegalovirus exposure and HLA in healthy donors. A few counts support this clone. Both 60 Vbeta primers and 13 Jbeta primers went into the PCR. TCRdb's table, derived via immunoSEQ multiplex PCR, lists solely in-frame clones and lacks some. The table shows under 200,000 clones, with 65% to 80% occurring only once. This CDR3 spans 14 amino acids. V dropped 5 bases and J dropped 2 bases, with 13 bases sitting between them. CDR1 is LNHDA and CDR2 is SQIVND in the germline V gene (reference sequence). The V and J genes are TRBV19 and TRBJ2-7; D not certain. Material for sequencing was PBMCs. This clonotype originated in a woman aged 45-59 years in good health and CMV-seropositive. The CDR3 sequence: CASSPRMGPYEQYF. Here the CDR3 DNA reads TGTGCCAGTAGTCCACGGATGGGCCCCTACGAGCAGTACTTC. The whole variable domain, filled in from reference TRBV19 and TRBJ2-7, reads DGGITQSPKYLFRKEGQNVTLSCEQNLNHDAMYWYRQDPGQGLRLIYYSQIVNDFQKGDIAEGYSVSREKKESFPLTVTSAQKNPTAFYLCASSPRMGPYEQYFGPGTRLTVT.